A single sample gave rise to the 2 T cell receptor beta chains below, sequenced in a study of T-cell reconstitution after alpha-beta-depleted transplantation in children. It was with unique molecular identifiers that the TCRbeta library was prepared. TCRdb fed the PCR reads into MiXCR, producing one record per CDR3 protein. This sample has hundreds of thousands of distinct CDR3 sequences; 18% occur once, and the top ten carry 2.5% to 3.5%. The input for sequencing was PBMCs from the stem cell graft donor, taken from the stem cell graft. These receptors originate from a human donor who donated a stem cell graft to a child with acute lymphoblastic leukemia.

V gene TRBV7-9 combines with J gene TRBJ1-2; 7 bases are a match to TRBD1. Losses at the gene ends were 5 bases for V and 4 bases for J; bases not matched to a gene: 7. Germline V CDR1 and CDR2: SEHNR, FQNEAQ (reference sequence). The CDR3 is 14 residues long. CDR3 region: CASSHINRGYGYTF. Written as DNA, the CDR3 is TGTGCCAGCAGCCATATAAACAGGGGCTATGGCTACACCTTC.

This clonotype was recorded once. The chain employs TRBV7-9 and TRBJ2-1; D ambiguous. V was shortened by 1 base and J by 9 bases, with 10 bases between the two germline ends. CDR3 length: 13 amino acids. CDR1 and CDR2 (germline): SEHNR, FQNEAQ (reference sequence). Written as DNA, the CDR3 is TGTGCCAGCAGCTTAGTCAATCAACGTGAGCAGTTCTTC. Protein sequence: CASSLVNQREQFF. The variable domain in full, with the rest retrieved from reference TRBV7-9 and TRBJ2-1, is DTGVSQNPRHKITKRGQNVTFRCDPISEHNRLYWYRQTLGQGPEFLTYFQNEAQLEKSRLLSDRFSAERPKGSFSTLEIQRTEQGDSAMYLCASSLVNQREQFFGPGTRLTVL.